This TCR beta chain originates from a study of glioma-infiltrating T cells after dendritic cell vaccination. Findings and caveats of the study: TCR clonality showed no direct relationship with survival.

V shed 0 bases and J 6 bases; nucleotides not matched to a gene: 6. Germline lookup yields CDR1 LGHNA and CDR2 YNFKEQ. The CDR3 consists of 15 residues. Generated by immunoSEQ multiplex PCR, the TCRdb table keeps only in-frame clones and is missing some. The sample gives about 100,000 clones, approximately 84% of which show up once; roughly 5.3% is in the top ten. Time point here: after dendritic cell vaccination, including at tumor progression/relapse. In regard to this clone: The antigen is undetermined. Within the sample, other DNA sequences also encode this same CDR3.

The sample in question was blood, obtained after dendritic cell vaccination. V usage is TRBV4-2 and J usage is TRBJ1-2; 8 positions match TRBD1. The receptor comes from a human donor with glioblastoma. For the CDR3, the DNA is TGTGCCAGCAGCCAAGATCCGGCGACAGGGGATGGCTACACCTTC. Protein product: CASSQDPATGDGYTF.